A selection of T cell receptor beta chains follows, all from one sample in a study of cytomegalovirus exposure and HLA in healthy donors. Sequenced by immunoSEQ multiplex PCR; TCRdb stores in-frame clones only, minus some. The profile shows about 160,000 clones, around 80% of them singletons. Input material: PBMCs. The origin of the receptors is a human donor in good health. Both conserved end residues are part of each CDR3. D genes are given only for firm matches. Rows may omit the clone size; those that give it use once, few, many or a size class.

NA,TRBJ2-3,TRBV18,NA,CASSPPNRQGSGDTQYF,TGTGCCAGCTCACCACCGAACAGGCAGGGGTCAGGAGATACGCAGTATTTT
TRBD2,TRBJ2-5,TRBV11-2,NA,CASTSRAGGLETQYF,TGTGCCAGCACCAGTAGAGCGGGGGGGCTTGAGACCCAGTACTTC
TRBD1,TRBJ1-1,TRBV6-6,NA,CASSSQWTGEVTEAFF,TGTGCCAGCAGTTCACAGTGGACAGGGGAGGTCACTGAAGCTTTCTTT
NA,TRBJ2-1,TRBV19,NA,CASSVEGRVYNEQFF,TGTGCCAGTAGTGTCGAGGGCCGGGTCTACAATGAGCAGTTCTTC
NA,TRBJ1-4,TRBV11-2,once,CASSPLNRVPEKLFF,TGTGCCAGCAGCCCACTAAACAGGGTCCCTGAAAAACTGTTTTTT
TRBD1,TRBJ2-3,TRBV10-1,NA,CAFRQAPSTGFFTDTQYF,TGCGCCTTCCGACAAGCGCCCTCGACAGGGTTTTTCACAGATACGCAGTATTTT
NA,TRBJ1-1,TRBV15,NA,CATSRADRNTEAFF,TGTGCCACCAGCAGAGCCGACAGGAACACTGAAGCTTTCTTT
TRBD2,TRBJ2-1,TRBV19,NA,CASSIASGGTVSYNEQFF,TGTGCCAGTAGTATAGCTAGCGGGGGGACTGTCTCCTACAATGAGCAGTTCTTC
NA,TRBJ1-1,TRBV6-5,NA,CASSHLGELAFF,TGTGCCAGCAGTCACCTCGGGGAGTTAGCTTTCTTT
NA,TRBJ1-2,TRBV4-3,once,CASSQVGRGSGYTF,TGCGCCAGCAGCCAAGTTGGCAGGGGTAGTGGCTACACCTTC
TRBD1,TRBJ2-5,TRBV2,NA,CASSPDRGETQYF,TGTGCCAGCAGCCCCGACAGGGGCGAGACCCAGTACTTC
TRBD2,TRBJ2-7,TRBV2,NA,CASSGLAGRYEQYF,TGTGCCAGCAGTGGACTAGCGGGGAGGTACGAGCAGTACTTC
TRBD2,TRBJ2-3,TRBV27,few,CASRLIAGGLSTDTQYF,TGTGCCAGCAGGTTAATAGCGGGGGGCCTTAGCACAGATACGCAGTATTTT
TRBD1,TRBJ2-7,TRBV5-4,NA,CASSIGQGTGEQYF,TGTGCCAGCAGCATTGGACAGGGTACGGGCGAGCAGTACTTC
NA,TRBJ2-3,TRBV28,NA,CASSFGRLDTQYF,TGTGCCAGCAGTTTTGGCAGGTTAGATACGCAGTATTTT
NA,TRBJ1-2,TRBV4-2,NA,CASSQVRQEGGYTF,TGTGCCAGCAGCCAAGTTCGCCAGGAGGGCGGCTACACCTTC
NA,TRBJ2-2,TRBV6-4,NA,CASSDVESGELFF,TGTGCCAGCAGTGATGTTGAGTCCGGGGAGCTGTTTTTT
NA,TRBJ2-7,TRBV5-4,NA,CAMKQPFSYEQYF,TGTGCCATGAAACAGCCTTTCTCCTACGAGCAGTACTTC
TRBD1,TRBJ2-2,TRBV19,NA,CASRLTGGSGELFF,TGTGCCAGTAGACTTACAGGGGGCTCCGGGGAGCTGTTTTTT
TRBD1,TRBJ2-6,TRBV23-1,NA,CASSQSGDRVAYSGANVLTF,TGCGCCAGCAGTCAATCGGGTGACAGGGTGGCATACTCTGGGGCCAACGTCCTGACTTTC
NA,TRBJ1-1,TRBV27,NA,CASSSSGNTEAFF,TGTGCCAGCAGTTCTTCAGGGAACACTGAAGCTTTCTTT
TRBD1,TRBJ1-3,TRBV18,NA,CASSPGQGSGNTIYF,TGTGCCAGCTCTCCCGGACAGGGCTCTGGAAACACCATATATTTT
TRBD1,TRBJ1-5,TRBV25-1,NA,CASSGFQEGDSANQPQHF,TGTGCCAGCAGTGGTTTCCAAGAGGGGGACAGCGCCAATCAGCCCCAGCATTTT
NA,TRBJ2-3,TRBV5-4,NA,CASSAGPIFTDTQYF,TGTGCCAGCAGCGCGGGGCCGATATTCACAGATACGCAGTATTTT
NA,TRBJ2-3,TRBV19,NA,CASSLASTDTQYF,TGTGCCAGTAGTCTCGCCAGTACAGATACGCAGTATTTT
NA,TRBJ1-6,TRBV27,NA,CASSHQTIGSPLHF,TGTGCCAGCAGTCACCAGACAATAGGCTCACCCCTCCACTTT
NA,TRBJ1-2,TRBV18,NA,CASSPPGYGYTF,TGTGCCAGCTCACCTCCCGGCTATGGCTACACCTTC
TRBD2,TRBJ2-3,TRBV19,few,CASSIDIGTSSNTQYF,TGTGCCAGTAGTATAGATATCGGGACTAGCAGTAATACGCAGTATTTT
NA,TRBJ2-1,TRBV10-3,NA,CAISESGLYNEQFF,TGTGCCATCAGTGAGTCCGGACTTTACAATGAGCAGTTCTTC
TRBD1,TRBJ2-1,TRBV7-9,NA,CASSLGTGEQFF,TGTGCCAGCAGCTTAGGGACAGGAGAGCAGTTCTTC
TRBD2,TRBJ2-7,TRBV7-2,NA,CASSLAGGGANEQYF,TGTGCCAGCAGCTTAGCTGGCGGGGGGGCCAACGAGCAGTACTTC
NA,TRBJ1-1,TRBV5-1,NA,CASSLGRENTEAFF,TGCGCCAGCAGCTTGGGGAGGGAGAACACTGAAGCTTTCTTT
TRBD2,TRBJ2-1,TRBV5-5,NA,CASSLDSGGAYEQFF,TGTGCCAGCAGCTTGGATAGCGGGGGGGCCTATGAGCAGTTCTTC
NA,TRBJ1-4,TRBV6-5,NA,CASSYSISGIGEKLFF,TGTGCCAGCAGTTACTCGATTTCAGGGATAGGGGAAAAACTGTTTTTT
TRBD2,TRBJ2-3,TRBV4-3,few,CASAELVSLAGGVTDTQYF,TGCGCCAGCGCTGAGCTGGTGAGCCTAGCGGGGGGGGTCACAGATACGCAGTATTTT
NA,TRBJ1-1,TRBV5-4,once,CASSSRSPSWGGVNTEAFF,TGTGCCAGCAGCTCCCGAAGCCCGTCGTGGGGGGGGGTGAACACTGAAGCTTTCTTT
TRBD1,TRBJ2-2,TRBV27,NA,CASTGLTGTTGELFF,TGTGCCAGCACCGGTTTGACAGGGACCACCGGGGAGCTGTTTTTT
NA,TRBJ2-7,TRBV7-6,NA,CASSLEAQIYEQYF,TGTGCCAGCAGCTTAGAGGCACAGATCTACGAGCAGTACTTC
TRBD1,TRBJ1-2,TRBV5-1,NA,CASRHEQGSYGYTF,TGCGCCAGCAGACACGAACAGGGGTCCTATGGCTACACCTTC
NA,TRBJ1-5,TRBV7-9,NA,CSSSLDRERGSGFNQPQHF,TGTTCCAGCAGCTTAGATCGGGAACGGGGATCGGGGTTTAATCAGCCCCAGCATTTT
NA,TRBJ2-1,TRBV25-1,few,CASSPGGGQSSYNEQFF,TGTGCCAGCAGTCCCGGTGGGGGCCAGAGCTCCTACAATGAGCAGTTCTTC
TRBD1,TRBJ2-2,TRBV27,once,CASSPGTGWTGELFF,TGTGCCAGCAGCCCCGGGACAGGGTGGACCGGGGAGCTGTTTTTT
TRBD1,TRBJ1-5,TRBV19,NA,CASSMAGGHQPQHF,TGTGCCAGTAGTATGGCAGGGGGTCATCAGCCCCAGCATTTT